This is a list of T cell receptor beta chains from one sample in a study of blood T cell repertoires in COVID-19. TCRdb keeps only in-frame clones here, not all; method: immunoSEQ multiplex PCR. The sample has around 110,000 clones, 80% to 95% seen once; the top ten hold over 1%. Input material: peripheral blood. These receptors all come from a woman in her 30s with acute or convalescent COVID-19. Each CDR3 is given with its conserved first and last residue. A D gene is named only where the DNA matches it firmly. Clone size is not always given. Where it is, it says once, few, many or a class for expanded clones.

d_gene	v_gene	abundance	j_gene	CDR3aa	CDR3nt
NA	TRBV7-3	NA	TRBJ1-1	CASSLSGGHTEAFF	TGTGCCAGCAGCCTCAGCGGGGGCCACACTGAAGCTTTCTTT
TRBD2	TRBV11-2	NA	TRBJ2-1	CASSLEGNGGANEQFF	TGTGCCAGCAGCTTAGAAGGGAACGGGGGGGCAAATGAGCAGTTCTTC
NA	TRBV27	NA	TRBJ1-1	CASTTRGQENTEAFF	TGTGCCAGCACCACAAGAGGGCAGGAGAACACTGAAGCTTTCTTT
NA	TRBV18	NA	TRBJ1-1	CASSPRETAANTEAFF	TGTGCCAGCTCACCTCGGGAGACAGCGGCGAACACTGAAGCTTTCTTT
TRBD1	TRBV6-5	NA	TRBJ1-1	CASSQTGGPEAFF	TGTGCCAGCAGTCAGACAGGGGGCCCTGAAGCTTTCTTT
NA	TRBV6-5	NA	TRBJ1-1	CASRREQENTEAFF	TGTGCCAGCAGACGAGAACAGGAGAACACTGAAGCTTTCTTT
TRBD1	TRBV9	NA	TRBJ2-3	CASSVGDRGRSSTDTQYF	TGTGCCAGCAGCGTAGGGGACAGGGGCCGTTCTAGCACAGATACGCAGTATTTT
NA	TRBV4-2	NA	TRBJ1-5	CASSPSRLVNQPQHF	TGTGCCAGCAGCCCTTCACGACTCGTAAATCAGCCCCAGCATTTT
NA	TRBV27	NA	TRBJ2-7	CASSTTGSPYEQYF	TGTGCCAGCAGCACAACAGGGTCTCCGTACGAGCAGTACTTC
TRBD1	TRBV7-6	NA	TRBJ2-6	CASSLTDRGFSSAANVLTF	TGTGCCAGCAGCTTGACGGACAGGGGTTTTTCCTCTGCGGCCAACGTCCTGACTTTC
NA	TRBV18	NA	TRBJ2-7	CASSPSGGSYYEQYF	TGTGCCAGCTCACCAAGCGGAGGATCCTACTACGAGCAGTACTTC
TRBD2	TRBV28	NA	TRBJ2-7	CASSSRGGRYEQYF	TGTGCCAGCAGTTCACGGGGGGGACGATACGAGCAGTACTTC
NA	TRBV2	once	TRBJ1-2	CASRPVGGGGYTF	TGTGCCAGCAGGCCAGTAGGGGGGGGAGGCTACACCTTC
TRBD1	TRBV5-1	NA	TRBJ2-5	CASSLGDSQETQYF	TGCGCCAGCAGCCTGGGGGACAGCCAAGAGACCCAGTACTTC
NA	TRBV28	NA	TRBJ1-5	CASSLQERPQHF	TGTGCCAGCAGTTTACAGGAACGACCCCAGCATTTT
TRBD1	TRBV7-9	NA	TRBJ2-7	CASSALPGQGAYEQYF	TGTGCCAGCAGCGCCCTGCCGGGACAGGGGGCGTACGAGCAGTACTTC
TRBD1	TRBV9	NA	TRBJ2-7	CASSVDGQGVYEQYF	TGTGCCAGCAGCGTAGACGGACAGGGTGTATACGAGCAGTACTTC
TRBD2	TRBV28	NA	TRBJ2-3	CASSSVLAGGSKSTDTQYF	TGTGCCAGCAGTTCTGTACTAGCGGGGGGATCCAAAAGCACAGATACGCAGTATTTT
TRBD2	TRBV10-3	NA	TRBJ2-2	CAISVLVSGLAGVNTGELFF	TGTGCCATCAGTGTCCTCGTTAGTGGACTAGCGGGGGTTAACACCGGGGAGCTGTTTTTT
NA	TRBV27	once	TRBJ1-6	CASSLYYRVGSPLHF	TGTGCCAGCAGTTTATATTACAGGGTAGGCTCACCCCTCCACTTT
TRBD2	TRBV18	NA	TRBJ2-7	CASSTLAGGLSYEQYF	TGTGCCAGCTCAACTCTAGCGGGAGGCCTCTCCTACGAGCAGTACTTC
NA	TRBV12-5	once	TRBJ2-7	CASGPPMGGGYSYEQYF	TGTGCTAGTGGCCCCCCCATGGGAGGGGGGTACTCCTACGAGCAGTACTTC
NA	TRBV11-1	NA	TRBJ1-2	CASSRNRDNYGYTF	TGTGCCAGCAGCCGTAACAGGGATAACTATGGCTACACCTTC
TRBD1	TRBV6-6	NA	TRBJ1-4	CASSYWTGDGKLFF	TGTGCCAGCAGTTATTGGACAGGGGATGGAAAACTGTTTTTT
NA	TRBV7-8	NA	TRBJ2-5	CASSLAGAHQTQYF	TGTGCCAGCAGCTTAGCGGGGGCTCACCAGACCCAGTACTTC